This entry lists 20 T cell receptor beta chains sequenced from one sample in a study of blood T cell repertoires in COVID-19. Sequenced by immunoSEQ multiplex PCR; TCRdb stores in-frame clones only, minus some. The sample holds under 250,000 clones, roughly 86% seen once. The sample consisted of peripheral blood. The receptors stem from a woman between 45 and 60 years old with active or convalescent COVID-19.

This clone was counted a few times. V is TRBV10-3 and J is TRBJ2-7; TRBD2 is a possible D gene (6 bases). The CDR3 runs 12 residues. V lost 10 bases to trimming and J lost 4 bases, with 14 bases between them. Germline lookup yields CDR1 ENHRY and CDR2 SYGVKD. CDR3 sequence (DNA): TGTGCCAAACTAGGAGGGAAATACGAGCAGTACGTC. Residues: CAKLGGKYEQYV.

The chain combines TRBV10-3 with TRBJ1-1, with D perhaps matching TRBD1 (6 bases). This CDR3 spans 15 amino acids. Trimming shortened V by 0 bases and J by 5 bases, and 13 bases separated the two germline ends. Germline CDR1 is ENHRY and CDR2 is SYGVKD. CDR3 residues: CAISESSWGRTEAFF. The DNA for the CDR3 is TGTGCCATCAGTGAGTCGAGTTGGGGGCGAACTGAAGCTTTCTTT.

This rearrangement joins TRBV11-2 to TRBJ1-4; a weak D match, TRBD1 (5 bases). The germline gives CDR1 SGHAT, CDR2 FQNNGV. This CDR3 is built from 16 residues. The V end was cut by 5 bases, the J end by 0 bases, with 13 bases between. CDR3 sequence (DNA): TGTGCCAGCAGCCCTACGGGGGAGGCAACTAATGAAAAACTGTTTTTT. This sequence encodes CASSPTGEATNEKLFF. Drawing the rest from reference TRBV11-2 and TRBJ1-4, the complete variable domain is EAGVAQSPRYKIIEKRQSVAFWCNPISGHATLYWYQQILGQGPKLLIQFQNNGVVDDSQLPKDRFSAERLKGVDSTLKIQPAKLEDSAVYLCASSPTGEATNEKLFFGSGTQLSVL.

V is TRBV2 and J is TRBJ2-3; a possible D gene is TRBD1 (6 bases). With 6 bases removed from V and 4 bases from J, the gap between germline ends came to 23 bases. Germline CDR1 and CDR2: SNHLY and FYNNEI. This CDR3 has 17 amino acids. In DNA, the CDR3 is TGTGCCAGCAGCCGCCGCCTTAGGGAGAGGACAGCAGATACGCAGTATTTT. Amino acids: CASSRRLRERTADTQYF.

The chain couples TRBV3-1 (or the pseudogene TRBV3-2) to TRBJ1-2; no clear D gene. This CDR3 has 12 amino acids. Germline V gene lookup returns CDR1 LGHDT and CDR2 YNNKEL (reference sequence). V dropped 5 bases and J dropped 5 bases, with 9 bases sitting between them. The CDR3 loop is CASSSAVYGYTF. The CDR3 DNA follows: TGTGCCAGCAGCAGCGCCGTATATGGCTACACCTTC.

The CDR3 sequence is CASSDITRSPTGQYV. CDR3 DNA sequence: TGTGCCAGCAGTGATATCACACGGTCACCTACAGGGCAGTACGTC. The rearrangement links TRBV6-1 to TRBJ2-7, with D tentatively TRBD1 (5 bases). The V gene's germline CDR1 is MNHNS and CDR2 SASEGT. The CDR3 sequence is 15 residues long. Trimming shortened V by 3 bases and J by 9 bases, and 21 bases separated the two germline ends.

This clone was detected many times. The CDR3 nucleotides read TGCAGCGTCGGGACAGGGATGAACACTGAAGCTTTCTTT. Protein sequence: CSVGTGMNTEAFF. This chain links TRBV29-1 with TRBJ1-1; 9 nucleotides match TRBD1. Losses at the gene ends were 6 bases for V and 0 bases for J; bases not matched to a gene: 2. The CDR3 contains 13 residues. CDR1 and CDR2 (germline): SQVTM, ANQGSEA.

The chain combines TRBV28 with TRBJ2-7, with D possibly being TRBD2 (6 bases). Per the germline V gene, CDR1 is MDHEN and CDR2 is SYDVKM. V was shortened by 7 bases and J by 6 bases, with 19 bases between the two germline ends. The CDR3 has 14 residues. The CDR3 DNA sequence: TGTGCCAGCACCTCTCCGGGAGTGTCATTCGAGCAGTACTTC. Translated, it gives CASTSPGVSFEQYF.

The rearrangement links TRBV28 to TRBJ1-4; unclear D gene. The length of the CDR3 is 15 residues. V shed 3 bases and J shed 0 bases, with 8 bases lying between them. From germline, CDR1 is MDHEN and CDR2 SYDVKM. The CDR3 nucleotides are TGTGCCAGCAGTTTTTTCCAGTCAACTAATGAAAAACTGTTTTTT. The encoded protein is CASSFFQSTNEKLFF.

The chain couples TRBV11-2 to TRBJ1-4; 8 nucleotides match TRBD1. With 0 bases clipped from V and 4 bases from J, the junction kept 4 bases outside the gene matches. In germline, CDR1 is SGHAT, CDR2 FQNNGV. This CDR3 is built from 16 residues. The CDR3 reads CASSLDPGQGNEKLFF. The CDR3 DNA sequence: TGTGCCAGCAGCTTAGATCCCGGACAGGGTAATGAAAAACTGTTTTTT.

The rearrangement links TRBV10-3 to TRBJ1-1; TRBD1 agrees at 7 bases. V lost 10 bases, J lost 1 base, and 9 bases stayed unmatched. CDR3 length: 14 amino acids. Per germline, CDR1 ENHRY and CDR2 SYGVKD. The CDR3 sequence is CATQWDRANTEAFF. CDR3 in DNA: TGTGCCACCCAGTGGGACAGAGCGAACACTGAAGCTTTCTTT.

CDR3 DNA: TGTGCCTGGAACATTATCCGGGACAGGCGGAACGAGCAGTACTTC. Amino acid sequence: CAWNIIRDRRNEQYF. This rearrangement joins TRBV30 to TRBJ2-7; 8 bases are shared with TRBD1. The V segment lost 4 bases and the J segment 5 bases; nucleotides outside the gene matches: 13. Germline V gene sequence: CDR1 GTSNPN, CDR2 SVGIG (reference sequence). This CDR3 has 15 residues. The whole variable domain, remainder taken from reference TRBV30 and TRBJ2-7, is SQTIHQWPATLVQPVGSPLSLECTVEGTSNPNLYWYRQAAGRGLQLLFYSVGIGQISSEVPQNLSASRPQDRQFILSSKKLLLSDSGFYLCAWNIIRDRRNEQYFGPGTRLTVT.

The chain combines TRBV28 with TRBJ1-1; 9 bases fit TRBD1. CDR3 length: 14 residues. J gave up 5 bases and V 5 bases, and 6 bases lay outside the gene matches. Germline V lookup: CDR1 MDHEN, CDR2 SYDVKM. The DNA of the CDR3 is TGTGCCAGCAGTACTAGGACAGGGGTTACTGAAGCTTTCTTT. Protein: CASSTRTGVTEAFF. Drawing the rest from reference TRBV28 and TRBJ1-1, the complete variable domain is DVKVTQSSRYLVKRTGEKVFLECVQDMDHENMFWYRQDPGLGLRLIYFSYDVKMKEKGDIPEGYSVSREKKERFSLILESASTNQTSMYLCASSTRTGVTEAFFGQGTRLTVV.

This clone occurred once. The chain has TRBV24-1 and TRBJ1-5, with D unclear. The germline V gene encodes CDR1 KGHDR and CDR2 SFDVKD. The CDR3 totals 14 residues. Trimming shortened V by 0 bases and J by 0 bases, and 2 bases separated the two germline ends. As DNA, the CDR3 is TGTGCCACCAGTGATTTGCTTAGCAATCAGCCCCAGCATTTT. It translates to CATSDLLSNQPQHF.

This clone was detected only a few times. The rearrangement links TRBV18 to TRBJ1-4; D uncertain. This CDR3 has 14 residues. V lost 6 bases and J lost 5, with 13 bases in between. Germline CDR1 reads KGHSH; CDR2 reads LQKENI. The CDR3: CASSRSGGNEKLFF. The CDR3 region has the DNA TGTGCCAGCTCGCGGAGTGGAGGGAATGAAAAACTGTTTTTT. Full variable domain (missing parts from reference TRBV18 and TRBJ1-4): NAGVMQNPRHLVRRRGQEARLRCSPMKGHSHVYWYRQLPEEGLKFMVYLQKENIIDESGMPKERFSAEFPKEGPSILRIQQVVRGDSAAYFCASSRSGGNEKLFFGSGTQLSVL.

V usage is TRBV28 and J usage is TRBJ2-7; D may be TRBD2 (6 bases). Germline CDR1 MDHEN, CDR2 SYDVKM. The CDR3 spans 14 residues. The germline V and J ends were trimmed by 6 bases and 3 bases, with 15 bases remaining between them. In DNA, the CDR3 is TGTGCCAGCAGCCGTGCGGGGCCTAACTACGAGCAGTACGTC. It encodes CASSRAGPNYEQYV.

In this sample, this clone turned up once. The chain employs TRBV10-3 and TRBJ2-1; D not certain. V lost 0 bases to trimming and J lost 9 bases, with 12 bases between them. CDR1 and CDR2 (germline): ENHRY, SYGVKD. The CDR3 contains 14 residues. The CDR3: CAISESGRSGEQFF. CDR3 nucleotide sequence: TGTGCCATCAGTGAGTCCGGCAGGTCTGGTGAGCAGTTCTTC.

V and J are TRBV18 and TRBJ1-2; a weak D match, TRBD1 (6 bases). The length of the CDR3 is 15 residues. CDR1 is KGHSH and CDR2 is LQKENI in the germline V gene. Trimming removed 4 bases at V and 4 bases at J, with 16 bases between. In DNA, the CDR3 is TGTGCCAGCTCACGCGGGAGACAGGACGGCTATGGCTACACCTTC. Translation gives CASSRGRQDGYGYTF.

V usage is TRBV28 and J usage is TRBJ2-7; 7 bases fit TRBD1. V lost 4 bases to trimming and J lost 2 bases; unmatched junction nucleotides: 11. The CDR3 length is 16 residues. Per the germline V gene, CDR1 is MDHEN and CDR2 is SYDVKM. The CDR3 is CASSSTTPGQPYEQYV. DNA of the CDR3: TGTGCCAGCAGTTCGACAACCCCGGGACAGCCCTACGAGCAGTACGTC.

This chain links TRBV27 with TRBJ1-6, with a tentative D call TRBD1 (5 bases). Trimming shortened V by 3 bases and J by 7 bases, and 13 bases separated the two germline ends. This CDR3 has 15 residues. From germline, CDR1 is MNHEY and CDR2 SMNVEV (reference sequence). The CDR3 is CASSLRRAGNSPLHF. The CDR3 nucleotides read TGTGCCAGCAGTTTGAGGAGGGCAGGGAATTCACCCCTCCACTTT.